This TCR beta chain derives from a study of CD8 T cells in ankylosing spondylitis. Regarding the study as a whole: Reactive arthritis synovial fluid and blood were previously reported to contain some motif variants.

In regard to this clonotype: Its antigen is not known.

V was pared by 5 bases and J by 7 bases, with 15 bases between. Germline CDR1 is SGHRS and CDR2 is YFSETQ. The length of the CDR3 is 14 residues. TCRdb re-analysed the 5' RACE reads in MiXCR, keeping a single row per CDR3 protein. The sample has some 350,000 distinct CDR3 sequences; under 15% are singletons. Sequences were obtained from blood, either unsorted or a sorted T cell fraction (not recorded which). The TCR sequence derives from a male donor with ankylosing spondylitis or in good health (not recorded which). V is TRBV5-1 and J is TRBJ2-2; D is uncertain. Written as DNA, the CDR3 is TGCGCCAGCAGGCGTAACTTCCAAGGCGGGGAGCTGTTTTTT. It translates to CASRRNFQGGELFF.